A single sample is the source of the 25 T cell receptor beta chains below, sequenced in a study of T-cell memory formation after mild COVID-19. Each CDR3 protein is one row after TCRdb ran MiXCR on the 5' RACE reads. The data hold over 500,000 distinct CDR3 sequences, with around 15% observed a single time. Sequencing input: PBMCs or a T cell subset sorted from them (not recorded which). The receptors stem from an adult woman who had mild COVID-19 (a few samples of this study predate the infection). Cell type and time point are not known.

Only a few counts were recorded for this clonotype. The chain recombines TRBV10-2 with TRBJ2-1; 11 nucleotides agree with TRBD2. Germline V gives CDR1 WSHSY, CDR2 SAAADI. With V trimmed by 3 bases and J by 0 bases, 7 bases remained unmatched. The CDR3 loop spans 18 amino acids. This chain's CDR3 is CASSESRLAGISYNEQFF. In DNA form, the CDR3 reads TGCGCCAGCAGTGAATCCCGACTAGCGGGGATCTCCTACAATGAGCAGTTCTTC.

This chain links TRBV7-9 with TRBJ1-2; D is possibly TRBD1 (5 bases). CDR1 is SEHNR, CDR2 FQNEAQ, per germline (reference sequence). The CDR3 has 12 amino acids. The V gene lost 3 bases and the J gene lost 8 bases, with 10 bases spanning the gap. Here the CDR3 reads CASSLGVGGYTF. DNA of the CDR3: TGTGCCAGCAGCTTGGGGGTGGGAGGCTACACCTTC. Filled out from reference TRBV7-9 and TRBJ1-2, the complete variable domain reads DTGVSQNPRHKITKRGQNVTFRCDPISEHNRLYWYRQTLGQGPEFLTYFQNEAQLEKSRLLSDRFSAERPKGSFSTLEIQRTEQGDSAMYLCASSLGVGGYTFGSGTRLTVV.

The chain carries TRBV7-6 and TRBJ2-3, with 9 nucleotides matching TRBD1. Germline CDR1 is SGHVS and CDR2 is FNYEAQ. The CDR3 has 15 residues. Unmatched junction bases numbered 7, after V lost 5 bases and J lost 4 bases. CDR3 protein: CASSPTGGDADTQYF. The CDR3 nucleotides are TGTGCCAGCAGCCCGACAGGGGGTGACGCAGATACGCAGTATTTT.

This chain's CDR3 is CASSQVFPRTGAAGYEQYF. The CDR3 region has the DNA TGTGCCAGCAGCCAAGTGTTCCCCCGTACAGGGGCGGCCGGTTACGAGCAGTACTTC. J is TRBJ2-7 and V is TRBV3-1; 7 bases agree with TRBD1. Germline CDR1 LGHDT, CDR2 YNNKEL (reference sequence). The CDR3 contains 19 residues. V gave up 1 base and J gave up 4 bases; unmatched junction bases: 19.

This clonotype was observed a few times. The rearrangement links TRBV4-2 to TRBJ1-2; D is possibly TRBD1 (6 bases). The CDR3 is made up of 17 amino acids. CDR1 and CDR2 from the germline V gene are LGHNA and YNFKEQ. Between the trimmed V and J ends, which lost 4 bases and 0 bases, there was a span of 18 bases. The CDR3 DNA sequence: TGTGCCAGCAGCCCACAAGACAGGATCGCCGCTAACTATGGCTACACCTTC. It specifies CASSPQDRIAANYGYTF.

The gene calls are TRBV24-1 and TRBJ1-2; TRBD1 aligns across 7 bases. Unmatched junction bases numbered 8, after V lost 4 bases and J lost 4 bases. Per the germline V gene, CDR1 is KGHDR and CDR2 is SFDVKD. The CDR3 loop spans 15 amino acids. The CDR3 region is CATSDPGTEVYGYTF. CDR3 nucleotides: TGTGCCACCAGTGACCCTGGGACAGAAGTCTATGGCTACACCTTC.

This clonotype was recorded a few times. The chain employs TRBV5-1 and TRBJ1-1; no clear D. The CDR3 contains 16 residues. Looked up from germline, CDR1 is SGHRS and CDR2 is YFSETQ. Trimming left V 4 bases short and J 6 bases short, with 22 bases between. CDR3 protein: CASSPWGVYSNAEAFF. The CDR3, as DNA: TGCGCCAGCAGCCCGTGGGGAGTGTACTCAAACGCTGAAGCTTTCTTT.

V and J are TRBV20-1 and TRBJ2-3, with TRBD2 matching 11 bases. The CDR3 is 15 residues long. V lost 3 bases to trimming and J lost 4 bases; unmatched junction nucleotides: 6. The germline V gene encodes CDR1 DFQATT and CDR2 SNEGSKA (reference sequence). The CDR3 coding sequence is TGCAGTGCTAGTCCTAGCGGGGGGCGGGCAGATACGCAGTATTTT. As protein: CSASPSGGRADTQYF.

This clonotype was seen a handful of times. This chain links TRBV11-3 with TRBJ2-2, with TRBD1 matching over 7 bases. CDR3 size: 13 residues. Trimming at V came to 10 bases and at J to 7 bases, leaving 9 bases not matched to a gene. Germline V gene lookup returns CDR1 SGHNT and CDR2 YENEEA. In nucleotides, the CDR3 is TGTGCCACTCAGGGGGACAGAGACGGGGAGCTGTTTTTT. It specifies CATQGDRDGELFF. Full variable domain (rest looked up from reference TRBV11-3 and TRBJ2-2): EAGVVQSPRYKIIEKKQPVAFWCNPISGHNTLYWYLQNLGQGPELLIRYENEEAVDDSQLPKDRFSAERLKGVDSTLKIQPAELGDSAVYLCATQGDRDGELFFGEGSRLTVL.

Only a few counts were recorded for this clonotype. The CDR3 here is CASSPYENHEQYF. The CDR3, as DNA: TGTGCCAGCAGCCCCTATGAAAACCACGAGCAGTACTTC. This chain connects TRBV9 to TRBJ2-7; no clear D gene. The CDR3 contains 13 residues. The germline V and J ends were trimmed by 4 bases and 5 bases, with 13 bases remaining between them. From germline, CDR1 is SGDLS and CDR2 YYNGEE.

This clonotype was counted a few times. The chain combines TRBV20-1 with TRBJ2-3, with TRBD2 identical over 9 bases. The CDR3 contains 16 residues. Germline V gene data show CDR1 as DFQATT and CDR2 as SNEGSKA (reference sequence). V lost 1 base to trimming and J lost 5 bases; unmatched junction nucleotides: 10. The CDR3 sequence: CSARAAGTSKVDTQYF. Written as DNA, the CDR3 is TGCAGTGCTAGAGCAGCCGGGACTAGCAAGGTAGATACGCAGTATTTT.

This chain uses TRBV15 with TRBJ1-4; no reliable D call. Trimming shortened V by 3 bases and J by 2 bases, and 10 bases separated the two germline ends. In germline, CDR1 is LNHNV, CDR2 YYDKDF (reference sequence). CDR3 length equals 15 residues. In DNA, the CDR3 is TGTGCCACCAGCAGGAGATTGGAGACTAATGAAAAACTGTTTTTT. It encodes CATSRRLETNEKLFF.

The rearrangement joins TRBV7-2 to TRBJ2-3; 9 positions agree with TRBD1. The CDR3 has 15 residues. Germline CDR1 and CDR2: SGHTA and FQGNSA. J gave up 4 bases and V 5 bases, and 7 bases lay outside the gene matches. The CDR3 DNA is TGTGCCAGCAGCGGACAGGGGCTGGGTGCAGATACGCAGTATTTT. Its translation is CASSGQGLGADTQYF.

This clonotype was seen a few times. The V and J genes are TRBV5-1 and TRBJ2-1, with 8 nucleotides matching TRBD2. Per germline, CDR1 SGHRS and CDR2 YFSETQ. The CDR3 spans 15 residues. V gave up 4 bases and J gave up 8 bases; unmatched junction bases: 11. The CDR3 region has the DNA TGCGCCAGCAGCCTTGCCGGGAGGGCCGGTGATGAGCAGTTCTTC. Its protein is CASSLAGRAGDEQFF.

There are a few counts of this clonotype. J is TRBJ1-5 and V is TRBV15; D not certain. The CDR3 is 14 residues long. Per germline, CDR1 LNHNV and CDR2 YYDKDF (reference sequence). The ends were cut back, 0 bases at V and 5 bases at J, with 8 bases in the middle. CDR3 in amino acids: CATSRDIGDQPQHF. The CDR3 DNA sequence: TGTGCCACCAGCAGAGATATCGGGGATCAGCCCCAGCATTTT. Full variable domain (missing parts from reference TRBV15 and TRBJ1-5): DAMVIQNPRYQVTQFGKPVTLSCSQTLNHNVMYWYQQKSSQAPKLLFHYYDKDFNNEADTPDNFQSRRPNTSFCFLDIRSPGLGDTAMYLCATSRDIGDQPQHFGDGTRLSIL.

This clonotype showed up just a few times. This chain links TRBV4-2 with TRBJ2-4; 7 bases are shared with TRBD2. The junction had 20 bases not matched to a gene; V was cut back by 3 bases and J by 0 bases. Per the germline V gene, CDR1 is LGHNA and CDR2 is YNFKEQ. This CDR3 has 21 amino acids. CDR3 sequence: CASSQEIRRTSGLLAKNIQYF. The CDR3 nucleotides are TGTGCCAGCAGCCAGGAGATAAGGAGGACTAGTGGGTTGCTAGCCAAAAACATTCAGTACTTC.

The sample holds a few counts of this clonotype. The rearrangement uses TRBV20-1 and TRBJ2-7; perhaps TRBD2 as D (5 bases). The CDR3 has 18 amino acids. Trimming stripped 3 bases from V and 2 bases from J, with 26 bases between. Germline V gene lookup returns CDR1 DFQATT and CDR2 SNEGSKA (reference sequence). The DNA for the CDR3 is TGCAGTGCTAGTGGACCAAGCGGCCCCACCCTGCGGGCCTACGAGCAGTACTTC. Its protein product is CSASGPSGPTLRAYEQYF.

This clonotype was counted between two and nine times. This chain connects TRBV7-9 to TRBJ2-2, with TRBD2 matching 12 bases. Germline V gives CDR1 SEHNR, CDR2 FQNEAQ (reference sequence). V dropped 5 bases and J dropped 0; count of bases not matched to a gene: 7. The CDR3 runs 18 residues. The CDR3 is CASSGGLAGFSNTGELFF. In nucleotides, the CDR3 is TGTGCCAGCAGCGGAGGACTAGCGGGATTTTCGAACACCGGGGAGCTGTTTTTT.

This chain joins TRBV20-1 and TRBJ2-7; D is possibly TRBD1 or TRBD2 (5 bases each). The CDR3 length is 13 residues. Germline V gene data show CDR1 as DFQATT and CDR2 as SNEGSKA (reference sequence). Trimming left V 5 bases short and J 0 bases short, with 11 bases between. In DNA, the CDR3 is TGCAGTGCTCCGGGACGGAACTCCTACGAGCAGTACTTC. This encodes CSAPGRNSYEQYF.

This clonotype turned up a few times. Compared with germline, one end of the junction differs, possibly owing to a read error. The V call is TRBV12-3 or TRBV12-4, the J call TRBJ2-2, with D perhaps matching TRBD2 (5 bases). The length of the CDR3 is 15 residues. The CDR3 sequence is CASTLNGINTGELFF. For the CDR3, the DNA is TGTGCCAGCACTTTAAACGGGATCAACACCGGGGAGCTGTTTTTT.

This clonotype was counted between two and nine times. This sequence joins TRBV24-1 and TRBJ2-2; 7 nucleotides line up with TRBD2. The CDR3 has 12 residues. Germline-derived CDR1 and CDR2 are KGHDR and SFDVKD. Losses at the gene ends were 9 bases for V and 7 bases for J; bases not matched to a gene: 4. CDR3 nucleotides: TGTGCCACCGGGACTACGTACGGGGAGCTGTTTTTT. Translation: CATGTTYGELFF.

This chain joins TRBV24-1 and TRBJ2-1, with D perhaps matching TRBD2 (6 bases). V lost 3 bases, J lost 9 bases, and 20 bases lay in between. The CDR3 sequence is 16 residues long. In germline, CDR1 is KGHDR, CDR2 SFDVKD. CDR3 in amino acids: CATSDPLLAPWGEQFF. CDR3 bases: TGTGCCACCAGTGATCCTTTACTAGCTCCCTGGGGTGAGCAGTTCTTC.

There are a few counts of this clonotype. The chain uses TRBV29-1 and TRBJ1-2; D not resolved. Trimming stripped 6 bases from V and 8 bases from J, with 13 bases between. The CDR3 length is 11 residues. The V gene's germline CDR1 is SQVTM and CDR2 ANQGSEA. The CDR3 DNA follows: TGCAGCGTGAAACACTCAGCGGGCTACACCTTC. Translating gives CSVKHSAGYTF.

The V call is TRBV11-2, the J call TRBJ2-5, with TRBD2 as a possible D gene (6 bases). This CDR3 contains 18 residues. The germline V gene has CDR1 SGHAT and CDR2 FQNNGV. The V and J ends lost 1 base and 4 bases respectively, with 22 bases between them. CDR3 sequence (DNA): TGTGCCAGCAGCTTAGGTATCCAGGGAGGTTTCAGCGGAGAGACCCAGTACTTC. Amino acids: CASSLGIQGGFSGETQYF.

In this sample, this clonotype turned up a few times. The genes are TRBV6-5 and TRBJ1-1, with TRBD1 matching 10 bases. Germline V CDR1 and CDR2: MNHEY, SVGAGI. Losses at the gene ends were 7 bases for V and 8 bases for J; bases not matched to a gene: 10. This CDR3 contains 14 residues. In DNA, the CDR3 is TGTGCCAGCAAAGACGAGGGGACAGGGGACGAAGCTTTCTTT. Protein product: CASKDEGTGDEAFF.